The rows below give T cell receptor beta chains drawn from one sample of a study of T cells expressing NK-cell markers. TCRdb reprocessed the 5' RACE reads and stores each CDR3 protein as one record, lacking DNA. The sample data list over 150,000 distinct CDR3 sequences. The sequenced sample was blood T cells: a sorted CD56 or NKG2C T cell subset, CD4+ or CD8+ T cells, or bulk PBMC T cells (not recorded which). The receptors were sampled from a woman between 50 and 59 years old in good health. Both conserved end residues are part of each CDR3.

>TRBV18|13|TRBJ2-1
CASSLGARNEQFF
>TRBV12-5|11|TRBJ2-7
CASGLVNDQYF
>TRBV7-8|11|TRBJ2-7
CASSAYYEQYF
>TRBV24-1|13|TRBJ1-2
CATSDGQGLGYTF
>TRBV7-8|17|TRBJ1-3
CASSSVPDSRSGNTIYF
>TRBV9|14|TRBJ1-2
CASSGPSEGYGYTF
>TRBV24-1|16|TRBJ1-1
CATSPGDKTKNTEAFF
>TRBV6-2/TRBV6-3|14|TRBJ2-7
CASSSPGGSYEQYF
>TRBV4-1|15|TRBJ2-1
CASSQVALSDDEQFF
>TRBV11-2|15|TRBJ2-1
CASSFGQGARNEQFF
>TRBV7-8|14|TRBJ2-6
CASTTSSGANVLTF
>TRBV6-1|16|TRBJ2-1
CASRSSAGGPGNEQFF
>TRBV5-1|15|TRBJ2-2
CASSLSQGATGELFF
>TRBV19|13|TRBJ2-1
CASANRFYNEQFF
>TRBV6-5|15|TRBJ2-1
CASSYGAGASNEQFF
>TRBV5-1|15|TRBJ2-5
CASSSGLFSGETQYF
>TRBV27|14|TRBJ2-2
CASEEGWGTGELFF
>TRBV4-2|15|TRBJ1-6
CASSQDTGGSSPLHF
>TRBV19|14|TRBJ1-4
CASRPGATNEKLFF
>TRBV11-2|17|TRBJ2-1
CASGLAGEITKYNEQFF
>TRBV27|14|TRBJ2-3
CASSLSGSTDTQYF
>TRBV2|15|TRBJ2-1
CATRAPRGYGNEQFF
>TRBV30|11|TRBJ2-1
CAWSPPGEQFF
>TRBV20-1|14|TRBJ2-7
CSARTASGTYEQYF
>TRBV7-9|16|TRBJ1-5
CASSLIEGTGAVVQHF
>TRBV11-2|17|TRBJ2-6
CASSLDQASLWANVLTF
>TRBV6-1|17|TRBJ2-1
CASSEARDLWQPNEQFF
>TRBV12-3/TRBV12-4|18|TRBJ1-3
CASTQRDSNLLVGNTIYF
>TRBV12-3/TRBV12-4|12|TRBJ1-6
CASSQLGTPLHF
>TRBV2|15|TRBJ2-2
CASSEVVLSTGELFF
>TRBV25-1|12|TRBJ2-5
CASSDSGKTQYF
>TRBV7-9|16|TRBJ1-4
CASSTSDRGGEEKLFF
>TRBV25-1|15|TRBJ1-4
CASSEGDSGNEKLFF
>TRBV27|14|TRBJ2-1
CASVELARYNEQFF
>TRBV27|14|TRBJ2-1
CASSPRLGYNEQFF
>TRBV29-1|15|TRBJ2-2
CSVDRSRGGAGELFF
>TRBV7-3|16|TRBJ2-1
CASSSQVAGNYNEQFF
>TRBV5-6|20|TRBJ2-1
CASSLAGTSGTLGPWHEQFF
>TRBV6-5|14|TRBJ2-1
CASSPGGSYNEQFF
>TRBV24-1|16|TRBJ2-1
CATSGGARSSYNEQFF
>TRBV7-9|13|TRBJ2-1
CASSSGTPNEQFF
>TRBV29-1|13|TRBJ2-3
CSVSSGRTDTQYF
>TRBV29-1|15|TRBJ1-2
CSVEDQMTGAYGYTF
>TRBV12-3/TRBV12-4|12|TRBJ1-1
CASRQWDTEAFF
>TRBV13|12|TRBJ1-1
CASSSGQLEAFF
>TRBV20-1|18|TRBJ2-1
CSASTSGREVLQVHEQFF
>TRBV9|16|TRBJ2-7
CASSVAGDRRSYEQYF